The next 23 T cell receptor beta chains were all read from a single sample in a study of T cell changes during pregnancy in multiple sclerosis. Sequencing used immunoSEQ multiplex PCR; TCRdb keeps in-frame clones, though not all of them. Of tens of thousands of clones in the sample, around nine tenths are singletons; the top ten hold around 5%. The sequencing used peripheral blood, collected in the first trimester of pregnancy. The receptors here all came from a female donor in good health, enrolled as a control in a pregnancy study.

The rearrangement joins TRBV5-1 to TRBJ2-3; 7 bases are shared with TRBD1. With V trimmed by 3 bases and J by 5 bases, 6 bases remained unmatched. This CDR3 has 14 residues. In germline, CDR1 is SGHRS, CDR2 YFSETQ. The CDR3 loop is CASSSRQGVDTQYF. In DNA form, the CDR3 reads TGCGCCAGCAGCTCGCGACAGGGTGTAGATACGCAGTATTTT.

This chain joins TRBV6-1 and TRBJ2-6; weak D call: TRBD1 (5 bases). The CDR3 contains 13 residues. Germline CDR1 is MNHNS and CDR2 is SASEGT. The V end was cut by 11 bases, the J end by 2 bases, with 10 bases between. The CDR3 protein is CASLGPGANVLTF. CDR3 nucleotide sequence: TGTGCCTCTCTGGGGCCTGGGGCCAACGTCCTGACTTTC.

The DNA for the CDR3 is TGTGCCAGCAGCCAATTCAGCGCTAGCGGACGAGGACCAATAACCGAGCAGTACTTC. It translates to CASSQFSASGRGPITEQYF. The gene calls are TRBV7-3 and TRBJ2-7; 7 bases agree with TRBD2. V shed 5 bases and J 6 bases; nucleotides not matched to a gene: 25. CDR3 length: 19 residues. Per the germline V gene, CDR1 is SGHTA and CDR2 is FQGTGA.

The chain links TRBV27 to TRBJ2-7; 7 nucleotides agree with TRBD2. V lost 8 bases and J lost 4; bases outside the gene matches: 14. The CDR3 consists of 15 residues. CDR1 MNHEY and CDR2 SMNVEV come from the germline V gene (reference sequence). CDR3 sequence (DNA): TGTGCCAGCGTCGATATCCGGCGGGAGAGGTACGAGCAGTACTTC. This codes for CASVDIRRERYEQYF.

The chain is built from TRBV6-5 and TRBJ2-1; perhaps TRBD2 as D (5 bases). Germline CDR1 MNHEY, CDR2 SVGAGI. With 2 bases removed from V and 5 bases from J, the gap between germline ends came to 13 bases. CDR3 length equals 15 residues. This CDR3 is CASSYRNSVNNEQFF. The CDR3 region has the DNA TGTGCCAGCAGTTACAGGAATAGCGTGAACAATGAGCAGTTCTTC.

The V call is TRBV18, the J call TRBJ2-1; TRBD2 matches 13 bases. CDR1 is KGHSH and CDR2 is LQKENI in the germline V gene. CDR3 length: 17 amino acids. V shed 1 base, J shed 7 bases, and the junction held 7 bases outside the gene matches. The CDR3 protein is CASSPREGLAGKNEQFF. CDR3 in DNA: TGTGCCAGCTCACCACGGGAGGGACTAGCGGGGAAAAATGAGCAGTTCTTC.

This clone appeared a few times. J is TRBJ1-6 and V is TRBV6-4; D gene unclear. This CDR3 contains 13 residues. The V gene's germline CDR1 is MRHNA and CDR2 SNTAGT. With 5 bases removed from V and 8 bases from J, the gap between germline ends came to 10 bases. The CDR3 coding sequence is TGTGCCAGCAGTAGAACCGCAGATTCACCCCTCCACTTT. As protein: CASSRTADSPLHF.

The rearrangement joins TRBV7-2 to TRBJ2-5; 9 nucleotides match TRBD1. Germline loops: CDR1 SGHTA, CDR2 FQGNSA. The CDR3 extends over 15 amino acids. After removal of 6 bases from V and 4 bases from J, the junction contained 9 bases not matched to a gene. CDR3 protein: CASSSGDRDPETQYF. CDR3 coding DNA: TGTGCCAGCAGTTCGGGGGACAGGGATCCAGAGACCCAGTACTTC.

This chain uses TRBV7-9 with TRBJ2-2; 8 bases are a match to TRBD2. Germline CDR1 and CDR2: SEHNR and FQNEAQ (reference sequence). V was pared by 2 bases and J by 1 base, with 12 bases of the junction left unmatched. The CDR3 is 19 residues long. For the CDR3, the DNA is TGTGCCAGCAGCTTAACCCCGACTCCCCTAGCGGGGAACACCGGGGAGCTGTTTTTT. It translates to CASSLTPTPLAGNTGELFF.

The chain combines TRBV2 with TRBJ1-5; 9 bases agree with TRBD1. Trimming removed 2 bases from V and 5 bases from J; junction bases left unmatched: 7. The CDR3 runs to 16 residues. CDR1 and CDR2 from the germline V gene are SNHLY and FYNNEI. CDR3 amino acids: CASSEPTGGGDQPQHF. CDR3 nucleotides: TGTGCCAGCAGTGAACCGACAGGGGGTGGTGATCAGCCCCAGCATTTT.

This clone was seen only a few times. The DNA of the CDR3 is TGCGCCAGCAGCCGTGGGACAGAGCAGTACTTC. It yields the protein CASSRGTEQYF. The J gene is TRBJ2-7, the V gene TRBV4-3; weak D call: TRBD1 (6 bases). The CDR3 covers 11 residues. CDR1 LGHNA and CDR2 YSLEER come from the germline V gene. V was shortened by 4 bases and J by 7 bases, with 8 bases between the two germline ends.

This CDR3 reads CASSVKLRLDTEAFF. In DNA form, the CDR3 reads TGTGCCAGCAGTGTCAAGCTTCGATTGGACACTGAAGCTTTCTTT. V gene TRBV6-1 combines with J gene TRBJ1-1, with D unresolved. This CDR3 contains 15 residues. The germline V gene encodes CDR1 MNHNS and CDR2 SASEGT. V shed 4 bases and J shed 3 bases, with 15 bases lying between them.

Concerning this clone itself: No DNA is shown, since the ends of the CDR3 on it are uncertain; the CDR3 is the one TCRdb lists. J is TRBJ2-1 and V is TRBV30; the table's D gene call, TRBD2, was not cross checked with the DNA. Germline CDR1 GTSNPN, CDR2 SVGIG (reference sequence). The CDR3 extends over 13 residues, inclusive of both ends. The CDR3 reads CAWSVLGTGEQFF.

The chain links TRBV20-1 to TRBJ2-7; D call uncertain. Germline values: CDR1 DFQATT, CDR2 SNEGSKA (reference sequence). CDR3 length: 10 amino acids. V lost 3 bases and J lost 5, with 5 bases in between. The CDR3 region is CSASIHEQYF. In DNA, the CDR3 is TGCAGTGCTAGTATCCACGAGCAGTACTTC.

The chain uses TRBV19 and TRBJ1-1; 8 nucleotides line up with TRBD1. The CDR3 extends over 14 amino acids. Germline-derived CDR1 and CDR2 are LNHDA and SQIVND (reference sequence). V gave up 2 bases and J gave up 5 bases; unmatched junction bases: 4. The CDR3 DNA is TGTGCCAGTAGTATACAGGGGGCACGGACTGAAGCTTTCTTT. The encoded protein is CASSIQGARTEAFF.

V and J are TRBV7-8 and TRBJ1-1, with 7 nucleotides matching TRBD1. Trimming at V came to 5 bases and at J to 4 bases, leaving 7 bases not matched to a gene. The CDR3 loop spans 14 amino acids. Germline lookup yields CDR1 SGHVS and CDR2 FQNEAQ. Here the CDR3 DNA reads TGTGCCAGCAGCACCGGGACAGTTAGCACTGAAGCTTTCTTT. Protein product: CASSTGTVSTEAFF.

The chain recombines TRBV7-9 with TRBJ1-2; 7 bases match TRBD1. V shed 5 bases and J 2 bases; nucleotides not matched to a gene: 2. Germline-derived CDR1 and CDR2 are SEHNR and FQNEAQ (reference sequence). The CDR3 loop spans 13 amino acids. CDR3 sequence reads: CASSPGQNYGYTF. Written as DNA, the CDR3 is TGTGCCAGCAGCCCGGGACAGAACTATGGCTACACCTTC.

This chain connects TRBV6-1 to TRBJ1-1; 9 positions agree with TRBD1. Germline CDR1 is MNHNS and CDR2 is SASEGT. The V and J ends lost 5 bases and 5 bases, in that order; junction bases with no gene match: 3. The CDR3 covers 13 residues. The CDR3 sequence: CASSTGGWTEAFF. The CDR3 DNA reads as TGTGCCAGCAGTACAGGGGGCTGGACTGAAGCTTTCTTT.

The CDR3 DNA is TGTGCCAGCAGTTCCGGGACAGTCCTTTACGAGCAGTACTTC. Its protein product is CASSSGTVLYEQYF. This chain connects TRBV28 to TRBJ2-7; 7 nucleotides agree with TRBD1. Germline CDR1 and CDR2: MDHEN and SYDVKM. V lost 4 bases and J lost 4; bases outside the gene matches: 7. The CDR3 has 14 amino acids.

The chain has TRBV5-1 and TRBJ2-3; 9 nucleotides agree with TRBD1. The germline V gene encodes CDR1 SGHRS and CDR2 YFSETQ. This CDR3 contains 13 residues. V shed 5 bases and J 8 bases; nucleotides not matched to a gene: 6. The CDR3 DNA is TGCGCCAGCAGGGGACAGGGCGGAGGTACGCAGTATTTT. This sequence encodes CASRGQGGGTQYF.

The chain couples TRBV27 to TRBJ2-7, with 12 bases aligning to TRBD1. Germline V CDR1 and CDR2: MNHEY, SMNVEV (reference sequence). The CDR3 consists of 15 residues. Losses at the gene ends were 4 bases for V and 5 bases for J; bases not matched to a gene: 6. DNA of the CDR3: TGTGCCAGCAGTTGGTCGGGACAGGGGGCACACGAGCAGTACTTC. Protein product: CASSWSGQGAHEQYF.

V is TRBV6-1 and J is TRBJ2-7, with D perhaps TRBD2 (6 bases). Trimming left V 6 bases short and J 4 bases short, with 10 bases between. CDR1 MNHNS and CDR2 SASEGT come from the germline V gene. There are 12 residues in the CDR3. CDR3 DNA sequence: TGTGCCAGCAGCATGGCGGGGTACGAGCAGTACTTC. Residues: CASSMAGYEQYF.

This rearrangement joins TRBV5-1 to TRBJ1-1, with 7 bases that match TRBD1. V lost 2 bases to trimming and J lost 1 base; unmatched junction nucleotides: 2. Germline assignment: CDR1 SGHRS and CDR2 YFSETQ. This CDR3 has 14 amino acids. The DNA for the CDR3 is TGCGCCAGCAGCTTAGGGGACAGGAACACTGAAGCTTTCTTT. This codes for CASSLGDRNTEAFF.